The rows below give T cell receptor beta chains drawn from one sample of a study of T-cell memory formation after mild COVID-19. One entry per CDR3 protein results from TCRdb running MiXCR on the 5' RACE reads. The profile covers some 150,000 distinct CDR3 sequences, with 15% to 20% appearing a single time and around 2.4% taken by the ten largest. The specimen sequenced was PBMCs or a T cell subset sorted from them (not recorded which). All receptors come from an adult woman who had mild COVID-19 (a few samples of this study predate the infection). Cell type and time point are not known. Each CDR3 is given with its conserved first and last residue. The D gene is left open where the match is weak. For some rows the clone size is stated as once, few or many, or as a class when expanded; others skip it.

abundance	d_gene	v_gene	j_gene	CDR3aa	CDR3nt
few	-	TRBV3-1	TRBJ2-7	CASSPVGYEQYF	TGTGCCAGCAGCCCGGTCGGCTACGAGCAGTACTTC
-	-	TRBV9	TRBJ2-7	CASSPTGSGPRSDEQYF	TGTGCCAGCAGTCCTACCGGGAGCGGGCCCCGAAGTGACGAGCAGTACTTC
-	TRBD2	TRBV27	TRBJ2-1	CASSSSGRNEQFF	TGTGCCAGCAGTTCTAGCGGGAGAAATGAGCAGTTCTTC
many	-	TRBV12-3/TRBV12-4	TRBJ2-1	CASSWSLATGSYNEQFF	TGTGCCAGCAGTTGGTCCCTAGCGACAGGTTCCTACAATGAGCAGTTCTTC
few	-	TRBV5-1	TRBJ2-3	CASSLDRPGGDTQYF	TGCGCCAGCAGCTTGGATCGCCCCGGGGGAGATACGCAGTATTTT
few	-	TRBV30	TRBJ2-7	CAWSEQGGEQYF	TGTGCCTGGAGTGAACAGGGTGGTGAGCAGTACTTC
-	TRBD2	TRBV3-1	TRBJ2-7	CASSQGKGGYYEQYF	TGTGCCAGCAGCCAGGGAAAGGGAGGGTACTACGAGCAGTACTTC
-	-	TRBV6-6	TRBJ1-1	CASIRSITEAFF	TGTGCCAGCATCAGATCTATCACTGAAGCTTTCTTT
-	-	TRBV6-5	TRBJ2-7	CASSVRHGFYEQYF	TGTGCCAGCAGTGTGAGACACGGGTTCTACGAGCAGTACTTC
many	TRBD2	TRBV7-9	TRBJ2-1	CASSYRAGAQFF	TGTGCCAGCAGCTACCGAGCGGGAGCCCAGTTCTTC
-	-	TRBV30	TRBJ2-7	CAWSLARTYEQYF	TGTGCCTGGAGTCTGGCTCGTACCTACGAGCAGTACTTC
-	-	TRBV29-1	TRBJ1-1	CSAGTGSDTEAFF	TGCAGCGCTGGTACAGGGTCGGACACTGAAGCTTTCTTT
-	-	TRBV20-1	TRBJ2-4	CGASSQGNIQYF	TGCGGTGCTAGTAGTCAGGGGAACATTCAGTACTTC
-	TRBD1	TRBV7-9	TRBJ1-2	CASSPGQGGYTF	TGTGCCAGCAGCCCAGGACAGGGTGGCTACACCTTC
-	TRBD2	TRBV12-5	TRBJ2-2	CASGLTPPAGIAGGLPGELFF	TGTGCTAGTGGTTTGACACCTCCGGCGGGTATAGCGGGGGGGCTTCCCGGGGAGCTGTTTTTT
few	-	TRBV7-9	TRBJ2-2	CASSFSSPSPWIF	TGTGCCAGCAGCTTCTCCAGCCCCTCTCCGTGGATTTTT
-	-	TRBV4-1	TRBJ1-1	CASTRVGSRNTEAFF	TGCGCCAGCACCCGAGTAGGCAGCCGGAACACTGAAGCTTTCTTT
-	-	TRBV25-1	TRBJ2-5	CASSEIADARTQYF	TGTGCCAGCAGTGAAATAGCAGACGCCAGGACCCAGTACTTC
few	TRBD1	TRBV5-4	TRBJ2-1	CASSSPGQLGNEQFF	TGTGCCAGCAGCTCCCCGGGACAGCTTGGCAATGAGCAGTTCTTC
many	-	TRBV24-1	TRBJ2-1	CATSDGDSRHNEQFF	TGTGCCACCAGTGATGGGGACTCCCGGCACAATGAGCAGTTCTTC
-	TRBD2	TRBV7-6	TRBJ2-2	CASSLDGRLAGDTGELFF	TGTGCCAGCAGCTTAGACGGGAGACTAGCGGGAGACACCGGGGAGCTGTTTTTT
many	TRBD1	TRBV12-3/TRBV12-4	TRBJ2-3	CASSLQGADTQYF	TGTGCCAGCAGTTTACAGGGGGCAGATACGCAGTATTTT
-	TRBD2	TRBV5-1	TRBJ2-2	CASSPGGTGELFF	TGCGCCAGCAGCCCCGGGGGGACCGGGGAGCTGTTTTTT
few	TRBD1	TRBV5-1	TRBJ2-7	CASSSPGQTYEQYF	TGCGCCAGCAGCTCCCCGGGACAGACCTACGAGCAGTACTTC
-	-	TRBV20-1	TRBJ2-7	CSASPGGGSEQYF	TGCAGTGCTAGTCCAGGGGGAGGGAGCGAGCAGTACTTC
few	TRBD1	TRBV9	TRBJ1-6	CASSSDRGSYNSPLHF	TGTGCCAGCAGCTCCGACAGGGGAAGCTATAATTCACCCCTCCACTTT
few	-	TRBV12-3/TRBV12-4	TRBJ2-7	CASSLSRVEQYF	TGTGCCAGCAGTTTATCGAGGGTAGAGCAGTACTTC
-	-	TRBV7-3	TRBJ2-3	CASSFGGRNTDTQYF	TGTGCCAGCAGCTTCGGTGGGAGGAACACAGATACGCAGTATTTT
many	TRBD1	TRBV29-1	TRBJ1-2	CSVAGQGPSGYGYTF	TGCAGCGTGGCCGGACAGGGGCCGAGCGGCTATGGCTACACCTTC
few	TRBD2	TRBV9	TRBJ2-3	CASSGLTSGVSDTQYF	TGTGCCAGCAGCGGACTAACTAGCGGGGTATCAGATACGCAGTATTTT
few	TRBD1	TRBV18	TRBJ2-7	CASSPISGQVVREQYF	TGTGCCAGCTCACCGATCTCGGGACAGGTTGTGCGCGAGCAGTACTTC
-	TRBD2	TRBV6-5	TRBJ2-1	CASSATGLAGGEQFF	TGTGCCAGCAGTGCCACGGGACTAGCGGGAGGAGAGCAGTTCTTC
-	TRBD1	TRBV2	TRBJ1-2	CATTGEGGYTF	TGTGCCACCACAGGGGAGGGAGGCTACACCTTC
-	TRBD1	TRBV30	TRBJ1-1	CAWRTGLVSEAFF	TGTGCCTGGCGGACAGGGCTCGTTTCTGAAGCTTTCTTT
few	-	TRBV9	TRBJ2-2	CASSQHTGELFF	TGTGCCAGCAGCCAACACACCGGGGAGCTGTTTTTT
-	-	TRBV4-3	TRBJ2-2	CASSQVGFGTGELFF	TGCGCCAGCAGCCAAGTGGGATTTGGCACCGGGGAGCTGTTTTTT
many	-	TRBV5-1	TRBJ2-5	CASGRGLSDGQETQYF	TGCGCCAGCGGCCGCGGGCTGTCGGATGGCCAAGAGACCCAGTACTTC
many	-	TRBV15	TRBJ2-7	CATSSVRRVYEQYF	TGTGCCACCAGCTCGGTCCGGAGGGTCTACGAGCAGTACTTC
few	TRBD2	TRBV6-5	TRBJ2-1	CASSKGLADNEQFF	TGTGCCAGCAGTAAGGGACTAGCCGACAATGAGCAGTTCTTC
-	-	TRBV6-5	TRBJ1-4	CASSYSRRTPNEKLFF	TGTGCCAGCAGTTACTCGAGGAGAACTCCTAATGAAAAACTGTTTTTT
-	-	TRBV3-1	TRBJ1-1	CASSQVGVTEAFF	TGTGCCAGCAGCCAAGTGGGGGTAACTGAAGCTTTCTTT
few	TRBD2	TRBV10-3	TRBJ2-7	CAISDLAGGYEQYF	TGTGCCATCAGTGACCTAGCGGGAGGGTACGAGCAGTACTTC
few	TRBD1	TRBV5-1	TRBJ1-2	CASSSQGAGGYTF	TGCGCCAGCAGTTCCCAGGGGGCTGGTGGCTACACCTTC
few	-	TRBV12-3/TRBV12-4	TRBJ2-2	CASSFWGGGVRNTGELFF	TGTGCCAGCAGTTTCTGGGGAGGCGGGGTTCGGAACACCGGGGAGCTGTTTTTT
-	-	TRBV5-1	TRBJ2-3	CASSSAAGALDTQYF	TGCGCCAGCAGCTCAGCGGCGGGGGCCCTAGATACGCAGTATTTT
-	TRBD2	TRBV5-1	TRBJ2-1	CASSISTSGNNEQFF	TGCGCCAGCAGCATATCGACTAGCGGTAACAATGAGCAGTTCTTC
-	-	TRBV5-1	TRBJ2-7	CASSGYFGDSYEQYF	TGCGCCAGCAGTGGTTATTTCGGGGACTCCTACGAGCAGTACTTC